The clone carrying this T cell receptor (beta chain) appeared a few times. Its antigen is still unknown. These data are taken from a study of identical twins. Trimming took off 6 bases at V and 0 bases at J, with 11 bases between the two ends. The CDR3 has 14 amino acids. Study-wide results and limits: Within twin pairs, the out-of-frame alpha sequences they shared showed excess low generation probability. There is a chance that invariant MAIT and iNKT cells partially muddied zero-insertion analyses.

Through template switching, a universal primer site was introduced, and the cDNA contained unique molecular identifiers. One entry per CDR3 protein, called by TCRdb with MiXCR from the 5' RACE reads. The repertoire has around 95,000 distinct CDR3 sequences, 5.9% of them found once; the top ten carry 10% to 15%. Sequenced input: memory T cells sorted from blood. This clonotype was obtained from a woman in her forties or fifties in good health. The chain employs TRBV12-3 or TRBV12-4 and TRBJ1-1; D is ambiguous. The CDR3 DNA follows: TGTGCCAGCAGCGAGGTACCCATGAACACTGAAGCTTTCTTT. Translation: CASSEVPMNTEAFF.